This entry lists 31 T cell receptor beta chains sequenced from one sample in a study of cytomegalovirus exposure and HLA in healthy donors. Both 60 Vbeta primers and 13 Jbeta primers went into the PCR. TCRdb keeps only in-frame clones here, not all; method: immunoSEQ multiplex PCR. The sample has around 150,000 clones; about 75% are singletons. Sequenced: PBMCs. Receptors originate from a man between 60 and 70 years old in good health and CMV-seronegative.

The rearrangement links TRBV5-1 to TRBJ2-2; D ambiguous. Germline V lookup: CDR1 SGHRS, CDR2 YFSETQ. Trimming stripped 0 bases from V and 3 bases from J, with 6 bases between. The CDR3 sequence is 14 residues long. The CDR3: CASSLGADTGELFF. In DNA, the CDR3 is TGCGCCAGCAGCTTGGGGGCCGACACCGGGGAGCTGTTTTTT.

The table lists this clone with a few counts. This sequence joins TRBV4-1 and TRBJ2-1; 9 bases map to TRBD1. Germline V CDR1 and CDR2: MGHRA, YSYEKL. CDR3 length: 15 amino acids. V lost 6 bases, J lost 2 bases, and 5 bases stayed unmatched. In nucleotides, the CDR3 is TGCGCCAGCAGTCAGGACAGGGGCACCTACAATGAGCAGTTCTTC. Its protein is CASSQDRGTYNEQFF.

The rearrangement joins TRBV6-1 to TRBJ2-7; a weak D match, TRBD1 (6 bases). V was pared by 4 bases and J by 6 bases, with 19 bases between. Germline-derived CDR1 and CDR2 are MNHNS and SASEGT. This CDR3 is built from 15 residues. This CDR3 is CASSAAGATRGEQYF. In DNA form, the CDR3 reads TGTGCCAGCAGTGCGGCAGGGGCCACGAGGGGCGAGCAGTACTTC.

V gene TRBV14 combines with J gene TRBJ2-1, with 7 positions matching TRBD1. The ends lost 5 bases at V and 2 bases at J; junction bases unmatched: 9. Germline CDR1 SGHDN, CDR2 FVKESK. The CDR3 is made up of 16 amino acids. The CDR3, as DNA: TGTGCCAGCAGCGCACGACAGGGATGGACCTACAATGAGCAGTTCTTC. It yields the protein CASSARQGWTYNEQFF.

The chain combines TRBV6-1 with TRBJ1-1; 11 nucleotides line up with TRBD1. The germline V gene encodes CDR1 MNHNS and CDR2 SASEGT. CDR3 length: 16 residues. J lost 5 bases, V lost 2 bases, and 7 bases had no gene match. The CDR3 reads CASSEKDRGRRTEAFF. CDR3 bases: TGTGCCAGCAGTGAAAAGGACAGGGGGCGAAGGACTGAAGCTTTCTTT.

The J gene is TRBJ2-7, the V gene TRBV6-1; the match to TRBD1 covers 9 bases. The CDR3 length is 15 residues. Germline trimming cut 2 bases from V and 3 bases from J; bases unmatched to any gene: 5. Germline CDR1 reads MNHNS; CDR2 reads SASEGT. As DNA, the CDR3 is TGTGCCAGCAGTGAAATAGGACAGGGGATCTACGAGCAGTACTTC. It specifies CASSEIGQGIYEQYF.

This clone was picked up one time. The rearrangement uses TRBV10-3 and TRBJ2-3, with D possibly being TRBD1 (5 bases). Looked up from germline, CDR1 is ENHRY and CDR2 is SYGVKD. Trimming took off 6 bases at V and 3 bases at J, with 13 bases between the two ends. The CDR3 totals 14 residues. CDR3 sequence (DNA): TGTGCCATCAGGCCAGATACAGGAACAGATACGCAGTATTTT. This sequence encodes CAIRPDTGTDTQYF.

This clone has just a few counts. Here the CDR3 reads CASSLKAGSYEQYF. As DNA, the CDR3 is TGCGCCAGCAGCTTGAAGGCAGGCTCCTACGAGCAGTACTTC. The chain employs TRBV5-1 and TRBJ2-7, with no clear D. V was pared by 1 base and J by 0 bases, with 8 bases between. Germline CDR1 is SGHRS and CDR2 is YFSETQ. The CDR3 has 14 amino acids.

The rearrangement joins TRBV25-1 to TRBJ1-4, with 8 bases matching TRBD1. The CDR3 extends over 13 amino acids. V was pared by 5 bases and J by 8 bases, with 4 bases of the junction left unmatched. Germline V lookup: CDR1 MGHDK, CDR2 SYGVNS. CDR3 nucleotide sequence: TGTGCCAGCAGTTTAACAGGGGGGGAAAAACTGTTTTTT. Amino acids: CASSLTGGEKLFF.

This clone occurred a few times. The gene calls are TRBV5-8 and TRBJ2-3; 13 bases fit TRBD2. From germline, CDR1 is SGHTS and CDR2 YDEGEE. This CDR3 spans 16 amino acids. V lost 1 base to trimming and J lost 4 bases; unmatched junction nucleotides: 3. CDR3: CASSLHGLAGADTQYF. CDR3 DNA: TGTGCCAGCAGCTTGCACGGACTAGCGGGAGCAGATACGCAGTATTTT.

This rearrangement joins TRBV28 to TRBJ1-1; no reliable D call. This CDR3 is built from 13 residues. Trimming cost V 3 bases and J 3 bases, with 8 bases left between them. Germline CDR1 and CDR2: MDHEN and SYDVKM. CDR3 region: CASSFVGDTEAFF. CDR3 DNA sequence: TGTGCCAGCAGTTTCGTCGGAGACACTGAAGCTTTCTTT.

This clone was seen a few times. The rearrangement links TRBV19 to TRBJ2-1; perhaps TRBD1 as D (6 bases). CDR1 and CDR2 from the germline V gene are LNHDA and SQIVND (reference sequence). This CDR3 has 14 residues. V lost 3 bases and J lost 5, with 11 bases in between. The CDR3 here is CASSINRDDNEQFF. CDR3 in DNA: TGTGCCAGTAGTATCAACAGGGACGACAATGAGCAGTTCTTC.

The chain has TRBV5-8 and TRBJ1-3; D is perhaps TRBD1 (6 bases). The CDR3 extends over 16 amino acids. The ends were cut back, 5 bases at V and 2 bases at J, with 17 bases in the middle. CDR1 is SGHTS and CDR2 is YDEGEE in the germline V gene. The CDR3 spells CASSHLQGTTGNTIYF. The DNA for the CDR3 is TGTGCCAGCAGTCATCTACAGGGTACTACTGGAAACACCATATATTTT.

The table lists this clone with a few counts. This sequence joins TRBV15 and TRBJ2-7; TRBD2 matches 11 bases. CDR1 LNHNV and CDR2 YYDKDF come from the germline V gene (reference sequence). V lost 0 bases and J lost 6; bases outside the gene matches: 7. The CDR3 totals 16 residues. CDR3 coding DNA: TGTGCCACCAGCAGAGAAACTAGCGGGAGAGTTGGCGAGCAGTACTTC. It encodes CATSRETSGRVGEQYF.

The chain links TRBV6-5 to TRBJ2-5; 10 nucleotides agree with TRBD2. The V gene end was trimmed by 4 bases and the J gene end by 6 bases; junction bases not matched to a gene: 8. CDR1 is MNHEY and CDR2 is SVGAGI in the germline V gene. The CDR3 runs to 15 residues. CDR3 sequence reads: CASSSGLAEGKTQYF. For the CDR3, the DNA is TGTGCCAGCAGTTCCGGACTAGCGGAGGGGAAGACCCAGTACTTC.

The chain combines TRBV16 with TRBJ1-1; D remains ambiguous. The CDR3 has 15 residues. The germline CDR1 and CDR2 sequences are KGHSY and FQNENV. V lost 4 bases to trimming and J lost 1 base, with 13 bases between them. The DNA for the CDR3 is TGTGCCAGCAGCCCTACCGTTTCCCGGAACACTGAAGCTTTCTTT. It yields the protein CASSPTVSRNTEAFF.

The gene calls are TRBV7-7 and TRBJ2-5; unclear D gene. The J call is doubtful: the DNA matches TRBJ2-7 better. The germline gives CDR1 SSHAT, CDR2 FNYEAQ (reference sequence). This CDR3 has 14 residues. CDR3 protein: CASSLGGTNYEQYF. The CDR3 nucleotides are TGTGCCAGCAGCTTAGGTGGTACAAACTACGAGCAGTACTTC.

This clone has only a few counts. Other DNA sequences within the sample encode an identical CDR3. J is TRBJ1-1 and V is TRBV9, with unresolved D. The V gene lost 1 base and the J gene lost 0 bases, with 10 bases spanning the gap. This CDR3 comprises 15 residues. From germline, CDR1 is SGDLS and CDR2 YYNGEE. The CDR3 protein is CASSVSRGLNTEAFF. In nucleotides, the CDR3 is TGTGCCAGCAGCGTATCTCGGGGATTGAACACTGAAGCTTTCTTT.

CDR3 bases: TGTGCCAGCAGCTTAGCCCCACGACAGGTCTACGAGCAGTACTTC. Amino acid sequence: CASSLAPRQVYEQYF. This sequence joins TRBV11-2 and TRBJ2-7; D is perhaps TRBD1 (6 bases). This CDR3 contains 15 residues. Germline V gene data show CDR1 as SGHAT and CDR2 as FQNNGV. Trimming stripped 1 base from V and 3 bases from J, with 13 bases between. Based on the CDR3 plus reference TRBV11-2 and TRBJ2-7, the full variable domain is EAGVAQSPRYKIIEKRQSVAFWCNPISGHATLYWYQQILGQGPKLLIQFQNNGVVDDSQLPKDRFSAERLKGVDSTLKIQPAKLEDSAVYLCASSLAPRQVYEQYFGPGTRLTVT.

This chain links TRBV4-2 with TRBJ2-7, with 7 bases aligning to TRBD1. The length of the CDR3 is 15 residues. Germline CDR1 and CDR2: LGHNA and YNFKEQ. The J segment lost 3 bases and the V segment lost 4 bases, leaving 9 bases of the junction unmatched. CDR3 sequence (DNA): TGTGCCAGCAGCCCAGGGGGAAGGGTAGGCTACGAGCAGTACTTC. Its translation: CASSPGGRVGYEQYF.

This chain connects TRBV28 to TRBJ1-5; the D gene is possibly TRBD1 (5 bases). Germline V lookup: CDR1 MDHEN, CDR2 SYDVKM. V was pared by 6 bases and J by 2 bases, with 11 bases between. The CDR3 runs 14 residues. CDR3 region: CASSPGGGNQPQHF. As DNA, the CDR3 is TGTGCCAGCAGCCCTGGGGGGGGCAATCAGCCCCAGCATTTT.

This chain joins TRBV28 and TRBJ1-2, with 7 positions matching TRBD1. The CDR3 extends over 14 amino acids. V gave up 2 bases and J gave up 8 bases; unmatched junction bases: 8. The germline CDR1 and CDR2 sequences are MDHEN and SYDVKM. The CDR3 protein is CASSLVPGGRGYTF. DNA for the CDR3: TGTGCCAGCAGTTTAGTACCAGGGGGAAGAGGCTACACCTTC.

This clone was recorded only once. V is TRBV28 and J is TRBJ2-6; TRBD1 matches 10 bases. There are 18 residues in the CDR3. J gave up 2 bases and V 3 bases, and 7 bases lay outside the gene matches. The germline V gene has CDR1 MDHEN and CDR2 SYDVKM. The DNA for the CDR3 is TGTGCCAGCAGTTTTCCGGGACAGGGGATTCCTGGGGCCAACGTCCTGACTTTC. This encodes CASSFPGQGIPGANVLTF.

This chain connects TRBV5-1 to TRBJ1-1; maybe TRBD1 (5 bases). The CDR3 is made up of 14 amino acids. V was clipped by 0 bases and J by 5 bases, with 11 bases between them. Germline values: CDR1 SGHRS, CDR2 YFSETQ. This chain's CDR3 is CASSLEWGRTEAFF. The CDR3 region has the DNA TGCGCCAGCAGCTTGGAATGGGGGAGGACTGAAGCTTTCTTT.

The chain is built from TRBV7-2 and TRBJ1-2; weak D call: TRBD1 (5 bases). In germline, CDR1 is SGHTA, CDR2 FQGNSA. V was cut by 1 base and J by 4 bases, with 16 bases left in between. The CDR3 loop spans 16 amino acids. Written as DNA, the CDR3 is TGTGCCAGCAGCTTAGAGCCGGGAGATAGGGGCTATGGCTACACCTTC. Amino acid sequence: CASSLEPGDRGYGYTF.

This clone was seen a few times. The chain joins TRBV30 to TRBJ2-7; 7 bases match TRBD1. The germline CDR1 and CDR2 sequences are GTSNPN and SVGIG (reference sequence). The CDR3 totals 13 residues. J was trimmed by 5 bases and V by 3 bases; bases with no gene match: 7. CDR3 bases: TGTGCCTGGAGGGTACAGGGGATCAACGAGCAGTACTTC. Its translation: CAWRVQGINEQYF.

The chain combines TRBV27 with TRBJ2-7; 11 bases map to TRBD1. Germline trimming cut 5 bases from V and 6 bases from J; bases unmatched to any gene: 6. This CDR3 is built from 14 residues. The germline V gene encodes CDR1 MNHEY and CDR2 SMNVEV (reference sequence). The DNA of the CDR3 is TGTGCCAGCAGTCCGCGGGACAGGGGGGGCGAGCAGTACTTC. This translates into CASSPRDRGGEQYF.

The rearrangement links TRBV28 to TRBJ2-7; TRBD1 aligns across 8 bases. The J segment lost 5 bases and the V segment lost 3 bases, leaving 6 bases of the junction unmatched. The CDR3 is 14 residues long. Germline CDR1 is MDHEN and CDR2 is SYDVKM. CDR3 loop: CASSFLPGGNEQYF. DNA for the CDR3: TGTGCCAGCAGTTTTCTTCCAGGGGGCAACGAGCAGTACTTC.

This chain uses TRBV28 with TRBJ2-2; TRBD1 matches 9 bases. J gave up 3 bases and V 9 bases, and 8 bases lay outside the gene matches. This CDR3 region has 15 residues. Looked up from germline, CDR1 is MDHEN and CDR2 is SYDVKM. The CDR3 DNA reads TGTGCCAGAGCCTCCGGGACAGGGTACACCGGGGAGCTGTTTTTT. Its protein is CARASGTGYTGELFF.

This clone was recorded a few times. CDR3 amino acids: CASSVDGRAMEQYF. The CDR3 coding sequence is TGTGCCAGCAGCGTAGACGGGAGGGCCATGGAGCAGTACTTC. V gene TRBV9 combines with J gene TRBJ2-7; the match to TRBD2 covers 8 bases. The ends lost 0 bases at V and 7 bases at J; junction bases unmatched: 6. CDR1 and CDR2 from the germline V gene are SGDLS and YYNGEE. This CDR3 has 14 amino acids.

This chain uses TRBV7-8 with TRBJ2-1, with 12 bases aligning to TRBD2. This CDR3 is built from 15 residues. V shed 3 bases and J 8 bases; nucleotides not matched to a gene: 5. Germline lookup yields CDR1 SGHVS and CDR2 FQNEAQ. CDR3 in DNA: TGTGCCAGCAGCTTCAGGACTAGCGGGAACTATGAGCAGTTCTTC. It specifies CASSFRTSGNYEQFF.